The rows below give T cell receptor beta chains drawn from one sample of a study of cytomegalovirus exposure and HLA in healthy donors. Clones were sequenced by immunoSEQ multiplex PCR, and TCRdb holds only the in-frame ones, with some missing. The table includes over 75,000 clones, 85% detected once. The specimen was PBMCs. Source of these receptors: a man aged 18 to 35 in good health and CMV-seropositive. Both conserved end residues are part of each CDR3. Each record gives: D gene, J gene, clone size, V gene, CDR3 DNA, CDR3 protein. A D gene is named only where the DNA matches it firmly. Size is stated for part of the rows, as once, few or many counts, or as a class when the clone is expanded.

D: .
J: TRBJ1-2
size: few
V: TRBV9
DNA: TGTGCCAGCAGCGACGGCTATGGCTACACCTTC
CDR3: CASSDGYGYTF

D: TRBD1
J: TRBJ1-4
size: .
V: TRBV7-9
DNA: TGTGCCAGCAGCATCTACAGGGGGGTTAATGAAAAACTGTTTTTT
CDR3: CASSIYRGVNEKLFF

D: TRBD1
J: TRBJ2-5
size: .
V: TRBV29-1
DNA: TGCAGCGCTGGGGCAGGGGGAGAGACCCAGTACTTC
CDR3: CSAGAGGETQYF

D: .
J: TRBJ2-2
size: .
V: TRBV6-5
DNA: TGTGCCAGCAGTTGGCACCAAACCGGGGAGCTGTTTTTT
CDR3: CASSWHQTGELFF

D: TRBD1
J: TRBJ1-4
size: .
V: TRBV11-3
DNA: TGTGCCAGCCTGACAGGGAAAGAGGTTGATGAAAAACTGTTTTTT
CDR3: CASLTGKEVDEKLFF

D: .
J: TRBJ2-5
size: .
V: TRBV1
DNA: TGCACCAGCAGATTACGAGGCTTTCAAGAGACCCAGTACTTC
CDR3: CTSRLRGFQETQYF

D: .
J: TRBJ1-4
size: .
V: TRBV2
DNA: TGTGCCAGCAGTCTGGACCGGGAGGGGGAAAAACTGTTTTTT
CDR3: CASSLDREGEKLFF

D: TRBD1
J: TRBJ2-2
size: .
V: TRBV27
DNA: TGTGCCAGCAGTGGACAGGGGACCGGGGAGCTGTTTTTT
CDR3: CASSGQGTGELFF

D: TRBD1
J: TRBJ1-2
size: once
V: TRBV10-1
DNA: TGCGCCTTCCAAGGTGAGGGGGCGTCCCGGAATTGGATCTATGGCTACACCTTC
CDR3: CAFQGEGASRNWIYGYTF

D: TRBD1
J: TRBJ1-2
size: .
V: TRBV28
DNA: TGTGCCAGCAGTTTATGGTGGACAGGGGTTAACTATGGCTACACCTTC
CDR3: CASSLWWTGVNYGYTF

D: TRBD1
J: TRBJ2-7
size: .
V: TRBV5-1
DNA: TGCGCCAGCAGGTTGAGGATCGGGACAGCCGACTCCTACGAGCAGTACTTC
CDR3: CASRLRIGTADSYEQYF

D: .
J: TRBJ1-2
size: .
V: TRBV28
DNA: TGTGCCAGCAGTTTGATGACAGCCGGTTTCTATGGCTACACCTTC
CDR3: CASSLMTAGFYGYTF

D: TRBD1
J: TRBJ2-5
size: .
V: TRBV7-6
DNA: TGTGCCAGCAGCCCCCGGACAGGGGGCGCGGTGACCCAGTACTTC
CDR3: CASSPRTGGAVTQYF

D: .
J: TRBJ1-2
size: .
V: TRBV5-4
DNA: TGTGCCAGCAGCCCGGGAGGTGACTATGGCTACACCTTC
CDR3: CASSPGGDYGYTF

D: TRBD1
J: TRBJ2-7
size: .
V: TRBV9
DNA: TGTGCCAGCAGCGTGCAGGGGGATAGCTACGAGCAGTACTTC
CDR3: CASSVQGDSYEQYF

D: TRBD2
J: TRBJ2-7
size: .
V: TRBV27
DNA: TGTGCCAGCAGTCCAGGACTAGCGACTTCCTACGAGCAGTACTTC
CDR3: CASSPGLATSYEQYF

D: TRBD2
J: TRBJ2-2
size: .
V: TRBV7-9
DNA: TGTGCCAGCAGCTCCCCCCTAGCGGGAGGAGAACCCGGGGAGCTGTTTTTT
CDR3: CASSSPLAGGEPGELFF

D: .
J: TRBJ1-3
size: .
V: TRBV5-4
DNA: TGTGCCAGCAGCTTTGGTCAGGGTTTAGGAAACACCATATATTTT
CDR3: CASSFGQGLGNTIYF

D: TRBD2
J: TRBJ2-2
size: few
V: TRBV25-1
DNA: TGTGCCAGCACCCTAGCGGGAGGGCCAGGGGGCGGGGAGCTGTTTTTT
CDR3: CASTLAGGPGGGELFF

D: TRBD1
J: TRBJ2-7
size: .
V: TRBV27
DNA: TGTGCCAGCAGTAATACCGGGACAGGCTTTTACGAGCAGTACTTC
CDR3: CASSNTGTGFYEQYF

D: TRBD1
J: TRBJ1-1
size: .
V: TRBV11-3
DNA: TGTGCCAGCAGCTACACAGGGGACACTGAAGCTTTCTTT
CDR3: CASSYTGDTEAFF

D: TRBD2
J: TRBJ2-1
size: .
V: TRBV25-1
DNA: TGTGCCAGCACCGAAACGGGGGGCGGGAGGGCCAATGAGCAGTTCTTC
CDR3: CASTETGGGRANEQFF

D: TRBD1
J: TRBJ2-7
size: .
V: TRBV28
DNA: TGTGCCAGCAGCCCGGGACAGGGACCCTACGAGCAGTACTTC
CDR3: CASSPGQGPYEQYF